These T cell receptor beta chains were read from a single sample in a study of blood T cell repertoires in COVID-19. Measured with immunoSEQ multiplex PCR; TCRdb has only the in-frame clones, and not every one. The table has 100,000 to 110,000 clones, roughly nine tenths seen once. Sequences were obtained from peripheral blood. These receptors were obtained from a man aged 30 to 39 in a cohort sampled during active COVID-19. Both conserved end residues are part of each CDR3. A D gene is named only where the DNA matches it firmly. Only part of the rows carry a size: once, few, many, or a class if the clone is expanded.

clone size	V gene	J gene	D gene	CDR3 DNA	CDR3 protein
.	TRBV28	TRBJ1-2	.	TGTGCCAGCAGTTATGGGGGCAACTATGGCTACACCTTC	CASSYGGNYGYTF
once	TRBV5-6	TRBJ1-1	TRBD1	TGTGCCAGCAGCCGAACTGGACAGGGGGACACTGAAGCTTTCTTT	CASSRTGQGDTEAFF
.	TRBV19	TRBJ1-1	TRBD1	TGTGCCAGTAGTACAGGGACAGGACTGAACACTGAAGCTTTCTTT	CASSTGTGLNTEAFF
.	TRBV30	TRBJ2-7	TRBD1	TGTGCCTGGAGTGTAAGCCGGACAGGGATAAGCGAGCAGTACTTC	CAWSVSRTGISEQYF
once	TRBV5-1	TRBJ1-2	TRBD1	TGCGCCAGCAAACTAACAGGGGATGACTATGGCTACACCTTC	CASKLTGDDYGYTF
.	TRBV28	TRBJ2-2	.	TGTGCCAGCAGTTTATTCAGGGACACCGGGGAGCTGTTTTTT	CASSLFRDTGELFF
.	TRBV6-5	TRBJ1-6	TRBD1	TGTGCCAGCAGAGAGGACAGGAGAAATTCACCCCTCCACTTT	CASREDRRNSPLHF
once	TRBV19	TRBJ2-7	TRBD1	TGTGCCAGTAGTCCCCTACGGGACAGGGGGCCACACGAGCAGTACTTC	CASSPLRDRGPHEQYF
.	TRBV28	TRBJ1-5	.	TGTGCCAGCAGTGACCGTGGGCGCGGGGGCAATCAGCCCCAGCATTTT	CASSDRGRGGNQPQHF
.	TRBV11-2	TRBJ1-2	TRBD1	TGTGCCAGCAGCTCGATGACAGGGACCTATGGCTACACCTTC	CASSSMTGTYGYTF
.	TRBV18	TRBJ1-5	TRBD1	TGTGCCAGCTCACCTACAGGGGGCGGGCAGCCCCAGCATTTT	CASSPTGGGQPQHF
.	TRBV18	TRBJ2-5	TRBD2	TGTGCCAGCTCATCTCGGACTAGCGGGGGCCAAGAGACCCAGTACTTC	CASSSRTSGGQETQYF
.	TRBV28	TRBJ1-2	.	TGTGCCACCACAGGGACCCTTGGCTATGGCTACACCTTC	CATTGTLGYGYTF
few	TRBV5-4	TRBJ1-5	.	TGTGCCAGCAGCTTGCCAGGGGGCAATCAGCCCCAGCATTTT	CASSLPGGNQPQHF
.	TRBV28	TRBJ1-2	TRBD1	TGTGCCAGCATCCCAGGGGGCGGAGGGGTTTATGGCTACACCTTC	CASIPGGGGVYGYTF
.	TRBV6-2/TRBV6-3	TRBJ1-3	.	TGTGCCAGCAGCAAGCGTTGGAGCTCTGGAAACACCATATATTTT	CASSKRWSSGNTIYF
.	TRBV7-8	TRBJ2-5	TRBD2	TGTGCCAGCTCCTGGACTAGCGGGGTGCAAGAGACCCAGTACTTC	CASSWTSGVQETQYF
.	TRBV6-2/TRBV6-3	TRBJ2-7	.	TGTGCCAGCAGTGATCCCGCCGGGTCCCTGTTTCGCGAGCAGTACTTC	CASSDPAGSLFREQYF
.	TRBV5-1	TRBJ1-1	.	TGCGCCAGCAGCCTGAAAACAGGGAACACTGAAGCTTTCTTT	CASSLKTGNTEAFF
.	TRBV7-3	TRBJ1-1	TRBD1	TGTGCCAGCAGCCCTCACAGGGGGGACACTGAAGCTTTCTTT	CASSPHRGDTEAFF
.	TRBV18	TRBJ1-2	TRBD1	TGTGCCAGCTCCGCTGGAAGGGGGCATTATGGCTACACCTTC	CASSAGRGHYGYTF
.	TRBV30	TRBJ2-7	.	TGTGCCTGGAGTGGCTCGGTCCGGGGCTCCTACGAGCAGTACTTC	CAWSGSVRGSYEQYF
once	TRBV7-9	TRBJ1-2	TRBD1	TGTGCCAGCAGTCGAGACAGGGAAGATGGCTACACCTTC	CASSRDREDGYTF
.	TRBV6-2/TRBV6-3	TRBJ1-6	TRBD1	TGTGCCAGCAGTTATGACAGGGGACTTTTGGGGTCACCCCTCCACTTT	CASSYDRGLLGSPLHF
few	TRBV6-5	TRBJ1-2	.	TGTGCCAGCAGTTACGGGGGGAACTATGGCTACACCTTC	CASSYGGNYGYTF
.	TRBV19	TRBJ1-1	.	TGTGCCAGTAGTATTCAGGGGAAGGCCACTGAAGCTTTCTTT	CASSIQGKATEAFF
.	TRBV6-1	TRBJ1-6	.	TGTGCCAGCAGTGAATTTGAGACAGGTAGCTCCTATAATTCACCCCTCCACTTT	CASSEFETGSSYNSPLHF
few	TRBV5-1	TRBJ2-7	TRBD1	TGCGCCAGCAGCACGGACAGGGCGGACGAGCAGTACTTC	CASSTDRADEQYF
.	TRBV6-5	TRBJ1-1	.	TGTGCCAGCAGACCAGAAACTGAAGCTTTCTTT	CASRPETEAFF
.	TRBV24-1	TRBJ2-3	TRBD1	TGTGCCACCAGGGGGACAGCTAGCACAGATACGCAGTATTTT	CATRGTASTDTQYF
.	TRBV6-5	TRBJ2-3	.	TGTGCCAGCAGTTACTCGCGAGCGGGCTCAGATACGCAGTATTTT	CASSYSRAGSDTQYF
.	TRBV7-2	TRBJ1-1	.	TGTGCCAGCAGCTTAGCTAGGAGGGGTAACACTGAAGCTTTCTTT	CASSLARRGNTEAFF
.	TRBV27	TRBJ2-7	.	TGTGTGTCACAGGGATCCTCCCACGAGCAGTACTTC	CVSQGSSHEQYF
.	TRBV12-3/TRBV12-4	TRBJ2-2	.	TGTGCCAGCAGTTTGCGGCACACCGGGGAGCTGTTTTTT	CASSLRHTGELFF
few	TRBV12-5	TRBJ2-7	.	TGTGCTAGTGGTTCTCGGACAGAGCCCTACGAGCAGTACTTC	CASGSRTEPYEQYF
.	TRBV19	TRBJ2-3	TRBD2	TGTGCCAGTACCGGGGGGGCTAGCGGAGGTACGCAGTATTTT	CASTGGASGGTQYF
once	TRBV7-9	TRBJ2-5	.	TGTGCCAGCAGCTCGGGTAGGGGTCAGGGAAGAGGAGAGACCCAGTACTTC	CASSSGRGQGRGETQYF
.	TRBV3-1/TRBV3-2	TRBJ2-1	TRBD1	TGTGCCAGTTCGAACAGGGGTAGGAGTGAGCAGTTCTTC	CASSNRGRSEQFF
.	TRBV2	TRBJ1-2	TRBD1	TGTGCCAGCTGTCCTGAATTCCGGGACAGGGCGGGTGGCTACACCTTC	CASCPEFRDRAGGYTF
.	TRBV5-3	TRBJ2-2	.	TGTGCCAGAAGCTTGTGTAGCGGCCGATGCACCGGGGAGCTGTTTTTT	CARSLCSGRCTGELFF
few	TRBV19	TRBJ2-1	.	TGTGCCAGTGCCTGGGGGGGGCACCTTGACAATGAGCAGTTCTTC	CASAWGGHLDNEQFF
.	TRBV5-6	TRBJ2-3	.	TGTGCCAGCAGCTTGGCCATCCCAGATACGCAGTATTTT	CASSLAIPDTQYF
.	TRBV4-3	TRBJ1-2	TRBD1	TGCGCCAGCAGCCAGGCGTTAGGACAGGGGGTAAACTATGGCTACACCTTC	CASSQALGQGVNYGYTF
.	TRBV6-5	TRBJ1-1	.	TGTGCCAGCAGTTACTCGCAGGGGAGCACTGAAGCTTTCTTT	CASSYSQGSTEAFF
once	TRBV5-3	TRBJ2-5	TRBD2	TGTGCCAGAAGCTCTCGAGCGGGGGGAGGAGAGACCCAGTACTTC	CARSSRAGGGETQYF
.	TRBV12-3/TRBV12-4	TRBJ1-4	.	TGTGCCAGCAGTTTTACAGGGATTGAAAAACTGTTTTTT	CASSFTGIEKLFF
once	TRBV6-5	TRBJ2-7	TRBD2	TGTGCCAGCAGTCGCGGGACTAGCGCTACCTACGAGCAGTACTTC	CASSRGTSATYEQYF
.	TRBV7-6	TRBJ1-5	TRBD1	TGTGCCAGCAGCTTCGACAGGGAAGGTCGTAGCAATCAGCCCCAGCATTTT	CASSFDREGRSNQPQHF
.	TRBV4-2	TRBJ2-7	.	TGTGCCAGCAGCCAAGATTGGGCGGAAAGGGGGAGTTACGAGCAGTACTTC	CASSQDWAERGSYEQYF
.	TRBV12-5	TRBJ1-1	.	TGTGCTAGTGGTTCCCCTTACAGGGAAAGTAGGGCAGCTTTCTTT	CASGSPYRESRAAFF
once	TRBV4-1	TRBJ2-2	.	TGCGCCAGCAGCCCTGGACAAGCCATGGTGGGGCTGTTTTTT	CASSPGQAMVGLFF
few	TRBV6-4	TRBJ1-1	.	TGTGCCAGCAGTGACTCGATAGGGAGGGTGGCGAACACTGAAGCTTTCTTT	CASSDSIGRVANTEAFF